This T cell receptor beta chain was profiled in a study of lymphopenia after photon versus proton radiotherapy. The repertoire was sequenced with immunoSEQ multiplex PCR; TCRdb's copy has only in-frame clones and lacks some. The table records 50,000 to 70,000 clones, roughly 87% of them present only once. The germline V gene has CDR1 MNHEY and CDR2 SMNVEV (reference sequence). CDR3 length equals 15 residues. V lost 5 bases, J lost 3 bases, and 17 bases lay in between. Details on this clone: Its antigen remains unidentified.

Study findings and constraints: Survival link was tested only in deceased patients; proton benefit remains a possibility.

This sequence joins TRBV27 and TRBJ2-7, with a weak D call TRBD1 (5 bases). The source material was peripheral blood, sampled from a patient treated with proton-based radiotherapy. This receptor was identified in a man older than 75 with esophageal cancer. The CDR3 is CASSPTGAGNYEQYF. As DNA, the CDR3 is TGTGCCAGCAGTCCTACTGGGGCAGGGAACTACGAGCAGTACTTC.